This section outlines one TCR beta chain sequence together with its context. The data derive from a study of blood T cell repertoires in COVID-19. Looking at the study overall: Both acute and convalescent COVID-19 samples were obtained from the United States, Italy and Spain. Nucleic acid was either cDNA or gDNA, and it came from T cells, B-cell-depleted T cells, or PBMCs.

The CDR3 extends over 11 amino acids. Trimming shortened V by 7 bases and J by 7 bases, and 8 bases separated the two germline ends. Germline loops: CDR1 MNHEY, CDR2 SVGAGI. Authors' methods: By means of reference gene primer amplification, nucleated cell counts were estimated. Method: immunoSEQ multiplex PCR; TCRdb's copy keeps in-frame clones and lacks some. The V and J calls and clone size come from that table; D and trimming were worked out from the DNA. The table includes fewer than 90,000 clones, about 96% detected once. This receptor was obtained from a human donor with active COVID-19. The donor label of this sample is uncertain. Sample: peripheral blood. The rearrangement joins TRBV6-5 to TRBJ2-1; no clear D. For the CDR3, the DNA is TGTGCCAGCACCTCCTTAAATGAGCAGTTCTTC. This codes for CASTSLNEQFF.